The 14 T cell receptor beta chains listed next were all sequenced from one sample in a study of cytomegalovirus exposure and HLA in healthy donors. Repertoires were generated with immunoSEQ multiplex PCR, while TCRdb's copy carries only in-frame clones and drops some. The sample lists roughly 45,000 clones; about 94% were seen once. What was sequenced was PBMCs. The receptors shown here come from a woman in her late teens or twenties in good health and CMV-seropositive.

The chain carries TRBV19 and TRBJ2-4; the match to TRBD1 covers 7 bases. This CDR3 is built from 14 residues. CDR1 is LNHDA, CDR2 SQIVND, per germline (reference sequence). J lost 9 bases, V lost 3 bases, and 8 bases had no gene match. The CDR3 here is CASSMATGDTIQYF. The DNA of the CDR3 is TGTGCCAGTAGTATGGCCACAGGGGATACCATTCAGTACTTC.

This chain links TRBV9 with TRBJ2-2, with no clear D. The CDR3 runs to 14 residues. Deletions cut 3 bases from V and 1 base from J, with 7 bases between. CDR1 and CDR2 (germline): SGDLS, YYNGEE. CDR3: CASSGELNTGELFF. The CDR3 DNA sequence: TGTGCCAGCAGCGGAGAGTTGAACACCGGGGAGCTGTTTTTT.

The CDR3 nucleotides read TGTGCCAGTGGGGGGACAGGGGGCAATGAGCAGTTCTTC. Its protein is CASGGTGGNEQFF. The chain uses TRBV19 and TRBJ2-1, with 11 bases identical to TRBD1. Germline V gives CDR1 LNHDA, CDR2 SQIVND (reference sequence). The junction had 3 bases not matched to a gene; V was cut back by 8 bases and J by 6 bases. The CDR3 runs 13 residues.

The chain is built from TRBV29-1 and TRBJ2-1, with 7 nucleotides matching TRBD2. The CDR3 runs to 13 residues. Trimming took 4 bases from V and 3 from J; bases not matched to a gene: 3. Germline CDR1 SQVTM, CDR2 ANQGSEA. The CDR3 nucleotides are TGCAGCGTTGCCGGGACTATCTACAATGAGCAGTTCTTC. The encoded protein is CSVAGTIYNEQFF.

The rearrangement uses TRBV11-2 and TRBJ1-1, with TRBD1 identical over 9 bases. The CDR3 contains 14 residues. J was trimmed by 7 bases and V by 5 bases; bases with no gene match: 8. Germline V gene lookup returns CDR1 SGHAT and CDR2 FQNNGV. In nucleotides, the CDR3 is TGTGCCAGCAGCGTCAGGACAGGGGCGCTTGAAGCTTTCTTT. It is translated as CASSVRTGALEAFF.

This clone occurred once. The V call is TRBV27, the J call TRBJ2-3; 8 positions match TRBD1. Per the germline V gene, CDR1 is MNHEY and CDR2 is SMNVEV (reference sequence). The V and J ends lost 7 bases and 1 base, in that order; junction bases with no gene match: 7. The CDR3 spans 15 residues. The CDR3 here is CASNRGAGGTDTQYF. The CDR3 coding sequence is TGTGCCAGCAACAGGGGGGCCGGGGGCACAGATACGCAGTATTTT.

This chain uses TRBV4-3 with TRBJ1-2, with D tentatively TRBD1 (5 bases). V was clipped by 0 bases and J by 8 bases, with 16 bases between them. The CDR3 totals 15 residues. Germline assignment: CDR1 LGHNA and CDR2 YSLEER. This CDR3 reads CASSQDYGASGGYTF. The CDR3 nucleotides read TGCGCCAGCAGCCAAGATTATGGGGCGTCAGGGGGCTACACCTTC.

The sample holds one count of this clone. The chain links TRBV27 to TRBJ2-1; D ambiguous. CDR3 length: 16 residues. The germline V gene encodes CDR1 MNHEY and CDR2 SMNVEV (reference sequence). V lost 2 bases, J lost 0 bases, and 11 bases lay in between. The DNA for the CDR3 is TGTGCCAGCAGTTTAGATAGATCCTACTCCTACAATGAGCAGTTCTTC. Translation: CASSLDRSYSYNEQFF.

The CDR3 bases are TGTGCCAGCAGCCCCGGGACTAGCGGGGGAACCTACAATGAGCAGTTCTTC. Translation gives CASSPGTSGGTYNEQFF. The J gene is TRBJ2-1, the V gene TRBV2; 14 bases fit TRBD2. The V gene end was trimmed by 6 bases and the J gene end by 2 bases; junction bases not matched to a gene: 6. The germline gives CDR1 SNHLY, CDR2 FYNNEI. The CDR3 runs 17 residues. Filled out from reference TRBV2 and TRBJ2-1, the complete variable domain reads EPEVTQTPSHQVTQMGQEVILRCVPISNHLYFYWYRQILGQKVEFLVSFYNNEISEKSEIFDDQFSVERPDGSNFTLKIRSTKLEDSAMYFCASSPGTSGGTYNEQFFGPGTRLTVL.

The V call is TRBV2, the J call TRBJ2-1, with 9 bases fitting TRBD2. Per germline, CDR1 SNHLY and CDR2 FYNNEI. This CDR3 has 13 residues. V gave up 6 bases and J gave up 7 bases; unmatched junction bases: 4. The CDR3: CASRDSGSNEQFF. The CDR3 DNA reads TGTGCCAGCAGGGATAGCGGGAGTAATGAGCAGTTCTTC.

This chain connects TRBV27 to TRBJ2-7; maybe TRBD1 (6 bases). This CDR3 has 13 amino acids. V lost 3 bases, J lost 7 bases, and 13 bases lay in between. CDR1 and CDR2 (germline): MNHEY, SMNVEV (reference sequence). CDR3 bases: TGTGCCAGCAGTTTTTTGGGGGCGGGTGAGCAGTACTTC. Translated: CASSFLGAGEQYF.

CDR3 protein: CASSLNQETQYF. The CDR3 DNA reads as TGTGCCAGCAGCCTAAACCAAGAGACCCAGTACTTC. J is TRBJ2-5 and V is TRBV11-3; D is undetermined. The CDR3 covers 12 residues. With 5 bases removed from V and 0 bases from J, the gap between germline ends came to 4 bases. From germline, CDR1 is SGHNT and CDR2 YENEEA.

The chain combines TRBV28 with TRBJ1-3, with 8 bases fitting TRBD1. The CDR3 runs to 16 residues. Germline CDR1 is MDHEN and CDR2 is SYDVKM. Unmatched junction bases numbered 8, after V lost 4 bases and J lost 3 bases. The CDR3 DNA is TGTGCCAGCAGTTCACGAGACAGGGGACTTGGAAACACCATATATTTT. Protein product: CASSSRDRGLGNTIYF.

The chain combines TRBV4-1 with TRBJ1-4; D not resolved. The CDR3 contains 18 residues. Per germline, CDR1 MGHRA and CDR2 YSYEKL. Trimming stripped 0 bases from V and 0 bases from J, with 14 bases between. The DNA of the CDR3 is TGCGCCAGCAGCCAAGAGGGTCTCCGAGGGTCAACTAATGAAAAACTGTTTTTT. Its translation: CASSQEGLRGSTNEKLFF.